This entry features one T cell receptor (beta chain) sequence. The data were taken from a study of blood T cell repertoires in COVID-19. Study background: T cells, B-cell-depleted T cells, or PBMCs supplied cDNA or gDNA.

Germline CDR1 reads MNHEY; CDR2 reads SVGAGI. Trimming removed 2 bases from V and 7 bases from J, with 9 bases in between. CDR3 size: 14 residues. The protocol was immunoSEQ multiplex PCR, while the TCRdb copy is restricted to in-frame clones and leaves out a portion. This table has just over 95,000 clones, about nine tenths appearing once. The TCR was taken from a man aged 50 to 60 with acute or convalescent COVID-19. The J gene is TRBJ1-6, the V gene TRBV6-5, with a possible D match to TRBD1 (6 bases). The source material was peripheral blood. CDR3 loop: CASSYGGWNSPLHF. CDR3 nucleotides: TGTGCCAGCAGTTACGGGGGCTGGAATTCACCCCTCCACTTT.